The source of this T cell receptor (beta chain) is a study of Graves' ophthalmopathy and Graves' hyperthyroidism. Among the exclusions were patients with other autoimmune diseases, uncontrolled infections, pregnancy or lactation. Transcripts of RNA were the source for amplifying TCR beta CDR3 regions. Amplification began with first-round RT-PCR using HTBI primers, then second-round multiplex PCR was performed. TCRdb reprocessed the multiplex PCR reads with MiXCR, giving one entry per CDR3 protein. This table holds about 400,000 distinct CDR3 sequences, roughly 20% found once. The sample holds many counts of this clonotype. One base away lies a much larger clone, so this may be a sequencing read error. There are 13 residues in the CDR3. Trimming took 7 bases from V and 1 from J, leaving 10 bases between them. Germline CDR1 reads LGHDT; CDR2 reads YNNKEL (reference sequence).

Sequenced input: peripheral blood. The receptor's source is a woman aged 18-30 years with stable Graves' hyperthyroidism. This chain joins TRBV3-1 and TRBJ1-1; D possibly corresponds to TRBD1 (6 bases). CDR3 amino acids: CASTPTGNTEAFF. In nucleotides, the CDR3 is TGTGCCAGCACCCCGACAGGGAACACTGAAGCTTTCTTT.